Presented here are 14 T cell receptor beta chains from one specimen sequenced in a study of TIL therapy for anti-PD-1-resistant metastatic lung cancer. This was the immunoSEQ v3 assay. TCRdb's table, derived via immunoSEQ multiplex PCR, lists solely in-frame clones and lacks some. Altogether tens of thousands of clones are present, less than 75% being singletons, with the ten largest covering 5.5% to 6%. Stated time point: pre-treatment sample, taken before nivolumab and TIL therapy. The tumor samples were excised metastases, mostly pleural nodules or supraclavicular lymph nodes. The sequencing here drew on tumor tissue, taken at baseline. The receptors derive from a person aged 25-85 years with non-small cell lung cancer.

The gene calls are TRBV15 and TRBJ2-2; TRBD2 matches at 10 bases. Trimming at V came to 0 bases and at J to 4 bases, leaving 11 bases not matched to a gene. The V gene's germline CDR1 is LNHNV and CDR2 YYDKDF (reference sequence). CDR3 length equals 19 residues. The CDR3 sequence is CATSRDHSGGPLSTGELFF. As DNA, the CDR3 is TGTGCCACCAGCAGAGATCATAGCGGGGGGCCACTAAGCACCGGGGAGCTGTTTTTT.

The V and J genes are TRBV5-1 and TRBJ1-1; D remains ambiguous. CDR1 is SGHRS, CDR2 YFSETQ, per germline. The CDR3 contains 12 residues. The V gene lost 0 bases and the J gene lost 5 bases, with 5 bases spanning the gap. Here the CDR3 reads CASSLEGTEAFF. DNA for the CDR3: TGCGCCAGCAGCTTGGAGGGTACTGAAGCTTTCTTT.

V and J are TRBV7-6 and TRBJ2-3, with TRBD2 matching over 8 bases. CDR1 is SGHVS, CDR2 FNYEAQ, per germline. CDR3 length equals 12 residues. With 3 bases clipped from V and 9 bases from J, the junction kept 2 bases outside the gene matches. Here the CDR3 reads CASSFRGGTQYF. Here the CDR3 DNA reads TGTGCCAGCAGCTTCCGGGGGGGGACGCAGTATTTT.

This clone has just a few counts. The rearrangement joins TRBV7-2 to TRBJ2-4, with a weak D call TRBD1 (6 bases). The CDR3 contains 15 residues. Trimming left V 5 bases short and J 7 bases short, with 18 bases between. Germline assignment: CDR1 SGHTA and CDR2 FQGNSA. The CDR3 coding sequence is TGTGCCAGCAGCCCGGATCTTGTTGGGGGCAACATTCAGTACTTC. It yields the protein CASSPDLVGGNIQYF.

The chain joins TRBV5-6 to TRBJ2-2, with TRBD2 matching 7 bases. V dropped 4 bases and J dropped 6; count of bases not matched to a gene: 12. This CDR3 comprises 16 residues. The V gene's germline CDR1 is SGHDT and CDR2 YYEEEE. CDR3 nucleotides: TGTGCCAGCAGCGAGCGACTAGCCCCGGGCGCCGGGGAGCTGTTTTTT. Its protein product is CASSERLAPGAGELFF.

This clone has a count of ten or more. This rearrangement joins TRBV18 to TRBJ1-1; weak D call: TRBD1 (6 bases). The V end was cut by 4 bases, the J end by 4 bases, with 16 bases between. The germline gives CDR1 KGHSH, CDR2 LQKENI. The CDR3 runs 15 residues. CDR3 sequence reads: CASSLVQGTFTEAFF. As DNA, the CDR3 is TGTGCCAGCTCACTGGTACAGGGTACGTTCACTGAAGCTTTCTTT.

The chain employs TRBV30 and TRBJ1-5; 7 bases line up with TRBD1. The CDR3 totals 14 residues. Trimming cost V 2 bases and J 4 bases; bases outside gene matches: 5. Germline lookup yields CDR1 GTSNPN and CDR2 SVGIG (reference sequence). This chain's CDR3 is CAWSIGTVNQPQHF. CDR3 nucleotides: TGTGCCTGGAGTATCGGGACAGTTAATCAGCCCCAGCATTTT.

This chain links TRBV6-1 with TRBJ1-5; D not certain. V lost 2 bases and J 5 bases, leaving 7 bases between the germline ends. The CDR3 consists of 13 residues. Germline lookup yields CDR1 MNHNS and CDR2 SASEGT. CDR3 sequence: CASSEQADQPQHF. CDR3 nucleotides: TGTGCCAGCAGTGAACAGGCAGATCAGCCCCAGCATTTT.

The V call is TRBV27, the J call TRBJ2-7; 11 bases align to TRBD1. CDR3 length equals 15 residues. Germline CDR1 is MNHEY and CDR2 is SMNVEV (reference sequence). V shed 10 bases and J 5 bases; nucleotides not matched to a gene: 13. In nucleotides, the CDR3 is TGTGCCACCAGAAAGGACAGGGGGCGAAATGACGAGCAGTACTTC. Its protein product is CATRKDRGRNDEQYF.

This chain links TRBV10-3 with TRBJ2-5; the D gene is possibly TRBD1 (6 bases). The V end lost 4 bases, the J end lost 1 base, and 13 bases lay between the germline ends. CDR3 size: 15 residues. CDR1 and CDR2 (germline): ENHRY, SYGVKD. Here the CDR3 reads CAISVLTGIQETQYF. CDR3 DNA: TGTGCCATCAGTGTGTTGACAGGAATCCAAGAGACCCAGTACTTC.

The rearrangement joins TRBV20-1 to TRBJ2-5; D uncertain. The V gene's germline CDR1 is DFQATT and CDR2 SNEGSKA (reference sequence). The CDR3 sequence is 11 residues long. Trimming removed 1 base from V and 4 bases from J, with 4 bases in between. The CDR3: CSARVRETQYF. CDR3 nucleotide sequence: TGCAGTGCTAGAGTTAGAGAGACCCAGTACTTC.

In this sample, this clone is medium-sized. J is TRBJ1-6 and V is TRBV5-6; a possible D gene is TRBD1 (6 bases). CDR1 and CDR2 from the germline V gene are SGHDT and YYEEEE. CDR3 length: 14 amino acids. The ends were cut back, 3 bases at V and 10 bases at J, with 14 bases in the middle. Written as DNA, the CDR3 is TGTGCCAGCAGCTATACAGGGTCTGGCTCACCCCTCCACTTT. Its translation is CASSYTGSGSPLHF.

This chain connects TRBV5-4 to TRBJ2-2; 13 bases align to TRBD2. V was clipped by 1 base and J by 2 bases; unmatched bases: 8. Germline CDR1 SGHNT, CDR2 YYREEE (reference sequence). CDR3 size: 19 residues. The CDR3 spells CASSLPGLAGDLNTGELFF. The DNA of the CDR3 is TGTGCCAGCAGCTTGCCCGGACTAGCGGGGGACCTCAACACCGGGGAGCTGTTTTTT.

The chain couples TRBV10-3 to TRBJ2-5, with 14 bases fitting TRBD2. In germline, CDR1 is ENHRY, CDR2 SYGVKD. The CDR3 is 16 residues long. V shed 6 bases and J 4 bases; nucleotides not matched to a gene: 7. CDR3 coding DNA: TGTGCCATCAGGGAGACTAGCGGGGGGGCTGGAGAGACCCAGTACTTC. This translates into CAIRETSGGAGETQYF.